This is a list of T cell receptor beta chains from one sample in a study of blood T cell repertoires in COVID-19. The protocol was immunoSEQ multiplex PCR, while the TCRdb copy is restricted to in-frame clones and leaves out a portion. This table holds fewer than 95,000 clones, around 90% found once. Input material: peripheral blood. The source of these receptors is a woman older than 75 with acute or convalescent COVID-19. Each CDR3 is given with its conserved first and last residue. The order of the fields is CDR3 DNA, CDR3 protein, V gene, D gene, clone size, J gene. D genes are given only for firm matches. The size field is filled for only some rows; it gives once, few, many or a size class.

DNA: TGTGCCAGCAGTCGGACTAGCGGGATCAATGAGCAGTTCTTC
CDR3: CASSRTSGINEQFF
V: TRBV2
D: TRBD2
size: .
J: TRBJ2-1

DNA: TGCAGCGTTGGATATGGCCAGGGTACAGGGGAGCTGTTTTTT
CDR3: CSVGYGQGTGELFF
V: TRBV29-1
D: .
size: .
J: TRBJ2-2

DNA: TGTGCCAGCAGTACCGACAGGACCTATGGCTACACCTTC
CDR3: CASSTDRTYGYTF
V: TRBV12-3/TRBV12-4
D: .
size: .
J: TRBJ1-2

DNA: TGTGCCAGCAGCTTCGGCAGGGGGAGCCCCTACGAGCAGTACTTC
CDR3: CASSFGRGSPYEQYF
V: TRBV7-2
D: TRBD1
size: once
J: TRBJ2-7

DNA: TGTGCCAGCAAACCTCGCAGTCCTAATCAGCCCCAGCATTTT
CDR3: CASKPRSPNQPQHF
V: TRBV28
D: .
size: .
J: TRBJ1-5

DNA: TGTGCCAGTAGGGCCAGGGACACCGGGGAGCTGTTTTTT
CDR3: CASRARDTGELFF
V: TRBV19
D: .
size: once
J: TRBJ2-2

DNA: TGTGCCAGCAGCAACAGGAGAACTGGAAACACCATATATTTT
CDR3: CASSNRRTGNTIYF
V: TRBV7-9
D: .
size: .
J: TRBJ1-3

DNA: TGTGCCATTAGTGGGCAGGGTGTCCCCTACGAGCAGTACTTC
CDR3: CAISGQGVPYEQYF
V: TRBV10-3
D: .
size: .
J: TRBJ2-7

DNA: TGTGCCAGTAGTGTTCCGGGACTAGCGGACGAATTCGACAATGAGCAGTTCTTC
CDR3: CASSVPGLADEFDNEQFF
V: TRBV19
D: TRBD2
size: .
J: TRBJ2-1

DNA: TGTGCCAGCAGCTTACAGGGGGCGGGCGGCTACACCTTC
CDR3: CASSLQGAGGYTF
V: TRBV11-2
D: TRBD1
size: .
J: TRBJ1-2